These 6 T cell receptor beta chains share one sample of origin, sequenced in a study of blood T cells in healthy people across ages. Together with a sample-barcoded 5' primer, a J-beta primer mix was included in a second PCR lasting about 7 to 11 cycles. From the 5' RACE reads, TCRdb called clonotypes with MiXCR, one entry per CDR3 protein. The top ten clones hold less than 2.5% of a sample with about 1.8 million distinct CDR3 sequences, about 50% of them seen once. The sample taken for sequencing was blood. Receptors originate from a woman aged 40 to 50 in good health.

The rearrangement uses TRBV7-2 and TRBJ2-7; possible D gene TRBD2, 7 bases. The CDR3 loop spans 13 amino acids. V was trimmed by 5 bases and J by 5 bases, leaving 13 bases between them. Looked up from germline, CDR1 is SGHTA and CDR2 is FQGNSA. The CDR3 DNA reads TGTGCCAGCAGCCACTCCGGGGGGCACGAGCAGTACTTC. Translated: CASSHSGGHEQYF. The variable domain in full, completed from reference TRBV7-2 and TRBJ2-7, reads GAGVSQSPSNKVTEKGKDVELRCDPISGHTALYWYRQSLGQGLEFLIYFQGNSAPDKSGLPSDRFSAERTGGSVSTLTIQRTQQEDSAVYLCASSHSGGHEQYFGPGTRLTVT.

Worth noting for this clonotype: A junction boundary mismatches the germline segment, possibly from a read error. J is TRBJ2-1 and V is TRBV4-2; 7 bases map to TRBD2. The CDR3 has 17 residues. CDR1 is LGHNA, CDR2 YNFKEQ, per germline. The CDR3 protein is CASSPGGRVAAYNEQFF. The CDR3 DNA reads TGTGCCAGCAGCCCGGGTGGGAGGGTAGCGGCCTATAATGAGCAGTTCTTC.

In its sample, this clonotype was seen a few times. The chain is built from TRBV7-2 and TRBJ1-4; D is unclear. The CDR3 extends over 16 amino acids. Germline V lookup: CDR1 SGHTA, CDR2 FQGNSA. Trimming took 2 bases from V and 4 from J, leaving 14 bases between them. CDR3 region: CASSLSRPGLNEKLFF. CDR3 nucleotides: TGTGCCAGCAGCTTATCCCGGCCAGGCCTTAATGAAAAACTGTTTTTT.

This clonotype has a handful of counts. The V call is TRBV6-5, the J call TRBJ2-5; D is possibly TRBD1 (5 bases). The CDR3 runs to 15 residues. CDR1 and CDR2 from the germline V gene are MNHEY and SVGAGI. Deletions cut 2 bases from V and 4 bases from J, with 14 bases between. This CDR3 reads CASSYQGWSGETQYF. The CDR3 DNA reads TGTGCCAGCAGTTACCAGGGATGGTCCGGAGAGACCCAGTACTTC.

The gene calls are TRBV2 and TRBJ2-4; 9 bases align to TRBD2. The CDR3 runs 17 residues. With 2 bases clipped from V and 2 bases from J, the junction kept 7 bases outside the gene matches. CDR1 is SNHLY and CDR2 is FYNNEI in the germline V gene. The CDR3 DNA sequence: TGTGCCAGCAGTGAATGGCGGGGGGGCGGGACCAAAAACATTCAGTACTTC. This gives the protein CASSEWRGGGTKNIQYF.

The chain uses TRBV5-4 and TRBJ2-7, with 8 nucleotides matching TRBD1. Germline lookup yields CDR1 SGHNT and CDR2 YYREEE (reference sequence). With V trimmed by 0 bases and J by 0 bases, 2 bases remained unmatched. The CDR3 length is 15 residues. The CDR3 here is CASSLVGQASYEQYF. The CDR3 nucleotides read TGTGCCAGCAGCTTGGTGGGACAGGCCTCCTACGAGCAGTACTTC.